One T cell receptor (beta chain) is described in this entry. Its antigen remains unknown. The data were obtained in a study of CD8 T cells in ankylosing spondylitis. Study-wide results and caveats: Apparently characteristic of ankylosing spondylitis blood was a TCR beta motif (about eight highly homologous variants). Disease-linked clones displayed a CD8+ phenotype and appeared relatively rarely in peripheral blood.

TCRdb fed the 5' RACE reads into MiXCR, producing one record per CDR3 protein. The top ten clones hold nearly 7% of a sample with about 540,000 distinct CDR3 sequences, about 13% of them seen once. The sample consisted of blood, either unsorted or a sorted T cell fraction (not recorded which). The clonotype was recovered from a male donor with ankylosing spondylitis.

CDR3 amino acids: CASSLVTSGQETQYF. CDR3 DNA sequence: TGTGCCAGCAGCTTAGTGACTAGCGGCCAAGAGACCCAGTACTTC. The rearrangement joins TRBV7-9 to TRBJ2-5; 9 bases match TRBD2. Trimming at V came to 1 base and at J to 1 base, leaving 1 base not matched to a gene. Germline V CDR1 and CDR2: SEHNR, FQNEAQ (reference sequence). This CDR3 comprises 15 residues.